This record covers a single T cell receptor beta chain. Its antigen is still unknown. 13 Jbeta primers and 60 Vbeta primers were used for the PCR. Generated by immunoSEQ multiplex PCR, the TCRdb table keeps only in-frame clones and is missing some. Of approximately 190,000 clones detected, over 9.5% appear once; the ten largest clones hold 7.5% to 10%. The sample belongs to a study of cytomegalovirus exposure and HLA in healthy donors. The wider study: The early release's HLA-typed donors yielded roughly 85 million unique TCRs.

Study-level points and caveats: The dataset shows that most TCR sequences were rare, while some public TCRs occurred in many donors. Most CMV-associated TCR beta chains were later found to appear HLA-restricted.

V gave up 2 bases and J gave up 12 bases; unmatched junction bases: 5. The CDR3 has 14 residues. Germline V CDR1 and CDR2: SNHLY, FYNNEI. The V gene is TRBV2, the J gene TRBJ2-1; 12 nucleotides line up with TRBD2. This receptor was identified in a man aged 50 to 60 in good health and CMV-seropositive. The sequencing input was PBMCs. The CDR3 sequence is CASSEPSGGARQFF. CDR3 in DNA: TGTGCCAGCAGTGAACCTAGCGGGGGGGCTCGGCAGTTCTTC.